The present entry profiles one T cell receptor (beta chain) with its context. What antigen it recognizes has not been identified. Base quality data are lacking; no much larger clone is found one base away. The sample comes from a study of T-cell reconstitution after alpha-beta-depleted transplantation in children (dated by TCRdb to the mid-2010s). For the study in its entirety: Using TCR repertoire profiling, the study followed T-cell immune reconstitution in a quantitative way in children after TCRalphabeta/CD19-depleted allogeneic hematopoietic cell transplantation.

Receptors were amplified or captured by PCR. Instrument used: Illumina HiSeq 2500. TCR libraries were prepared with molecular barcoding, using unique molecular identifiers to normalize TCRbeta repertoire quantification. The raw public reads went through TCRdb reprocessing: fastp at Q25, MiXCR clone calling, in-frame beta chains kept. CDR3 protein duplicates are merged, each entry listing the most common genes and DNA. Present in this sample are about 200,000 distinct CDR3 sequences, 6.6% of which were seen just once. The ten largest clones take up about 5.5% of the sample. The paper as a whole reports these results and caveats: Over subsequent months, a decline in hyperexpanded clone frequencies was noted, and after one year, T-cell counts and TCRbeta diversity were mostly ascribed to newly produced T cells. The apparently early alphabetaT-cell count recovery about two months after transplant was reportedly dependent on only several hundred rapidly expanded clones derived from non-depleted graft cells. In some patients, the high TCRbeta diversity seen at day 60 was put down to recipient T cells and intrathymic progenitors that had survived conditioning.

The V end gives up 0 bases and the J end 4 bases, leaving 8 bases in the junction not matched to a gene. The CDR3 goes from the cysteine to the phenylalanine over 18 residues. Here the CDR3 DNA is all that survives: 54 bases in frame from base 1. Reading the germline V gene (reference sequence) gives CDR1 LGHDT and CDR2 YNNKEL. The sample's treatment or condition label, in plain terms: allogeneic hematopoietic cell transplantation with graft depleted of TCRalphabeta T cells and CD19 B cells. The transplant recipients were children given TCRalphabeta/CD19-depleted allogeneic hematopoietic cell grafts.

The specimen was PBMCs, collected before TCRalphabeta/CD19-depleted stem cell transplant. The origin of this receptor is a boy between 2 and 15 years old with acute lymphoblastic leukemia, due to receive a stem cell transplant. The receptor chain draws on TRBV3-1 and TRBJ2-3, with 12 central nucleotides matching TRBD2. The nucleotide sequence is given as TGTGCCAGCAGCCAAGAACCCTGGACTAGCGGGGACTCAGATACGCAGTATTTT. This translates into CASSQEPWTSGDSDTQYF.